One and the same sample provided the 25 T cell receptor beta chains below, sequenced in a study of cytomegalovirus exposure and HLA in healthy donors. The assay was immunoSEQ multiplex PCR, and TCRdb's table has in-frame clones only and misses some. The sample gives 150,000 to 200,000 clones, roughly 81% of which show up once; 1.2% is in the top ten. Specimen: PBMCs. These receptors were taken from a woman aged 25 to 45 in good health and CMV-seronegative.

This clone was detected only once. J is TRBJ1-1 and V is TRBV2, with D possibly TRBD1 on 5 matching bases. The ends were cut back, 7 bases at V and 1 base at J, with 10 bases in the middle. CDR3 length: 13 residues. Germline-derived CDR1 and CDR2 are SNHLY and FYNNEI. The DNA of the CDR3 is TGTGCCAGCAACTATCAGGGGAACACTGAAGCTTTCTTT. Protein: CASNYQGNTEAFF.

J is TRBJ2-7 and V is TRBV28; 8 nucleotides match TRBD2. This CDR3 spans 16 amino acids. Trimming removed 7 bases from V and 7 bases from J; junction bases left unmatched: 18. The germline CDR1 and CDR2 sequences are MDHEN and SYDVKM. CDR3 sequence: CASIPPAGAGEEEQYF. In nucleotides, the CDR3 is TGTGCCAGCATCCCGCCCGCCGGAGCGGGGGAGGAAGAGCAGTACTTC.

This clone is a singleton in its sample. V and J are TRBV7-8 and TRBJ1-1; no reliable D call. Germline CDR1 SGHVS, CDR2 FQNEAQ. This CDR3 is built from 15 residues. V dropped 1 base and J dropped 0 bases, with 9 bases sitting between them. CDR3 protein: CASSLVTTVNTEAFF. In DNA form, the CDR3 reads TGTGCCAGCAGCTTAGTTACCACGGTGAACACTGAAGCTTTCTTT.

The V and J genes are TRBV2 and TRBJ1-3, with unresolved D. The ends were cut back, 7 bases at V and 4 bases at J, with 17 bases in the middle. The CDR3 has 15 amino acids. Germline CDR1 and CDR2: SNHLY and FYNNEI. CDR3: CASTLLGVDGNTIYF. As DNA, the CDR3 is TGTGCCAGCACCCTTTTGGGAGTAGACGGAAACACCATATATTTT.

This chain connects TRBV6-1 to TRBJ1-1; D is perhaps TRBD1 (5 bases). The germline gives CDR1 MNHNS, CDR2 SASEGT. Trimming cost V 3 bases and J 4 bases, with 15 bases left between them. CDR3 length: 15 amino acids. The CDR3 region has the DNA TGTGCCAGCAGTGAGATCTTCCGACAGAGCACTGAAGCTTTCTTT. Amino acids: CASSEIFRQSTEAFF.

The chain uses TRBV9 and TRBJ2-5; the D is unclear. The CDR3 is made up of 15 amino acids. Deletions cut 0 bases from V and 3 bases from J, with 12 bases between. Germline-derived CDR1 and CDR2 are SGDLS and YYNGEE. CDR3 bases: TGTGCCAGCAGCGTAGCCCCCTCGGTGGAAGAGACCCAGTACTTC. Its translation: CASSVAPSVEETQYF.

V and J are TRBV6-5 and TRBJ1-6, with TRBD1 matching over 9 bases. This CDR3 region has 14 residues. The germline gives CDR1 MNHEY, CDR2 SVGAGI. J was trimmed by 7 bases and V by 6 bases; bases with no gene match: 4. The DNA of the CDR3 is TGTGCCAGCAGGTACAGGGGGCTCAATTCACCCCTCCACTTT. Its protein product is CASRYRGLNSPLHF.

The chain employs TRBV7-2 and TRBJ1-1; 7 bases agree with TRBD1. The CDR3 has 15 residues. The V and J ends lost 5 bases and 6 bases, in that order; junction bases with no gene match: 12. Germline V gene data show CDR1 as SGHTA and CDR2 as FQGNSA. CDR3 DNA: TGTGCCAGCAGCCCAGGACAGGTTTTAGGCGCTGAAGCTTTCTTT. This codes for CASSPGQVLGAEAFF.

J is TRBJ1-1 and V is TRBV6-5; D is ambiguous. This CDR3 region has 13 residues. V was pared by 5 bases and J by 11 bases, with 18 bases between. Germline V CDR1 and CDR2: MNHEY, SVGAGI. CDR3 sequence reads: CASSLGRDRRAFF. The CDR3 nucleotides are TGTGCCAGCAGTCTTGGTCGAGATCGGAGGGCTTTCTTT.

The chain recombines TRBV11-2 with TRBJ2-1; TRBD1 might be the D (5 bases). The V and J ends lost 5 bases and 5 bases respectively, with 19 bases between them. Germline values: CDR1 SGHAT, CDR2 FQNNGV. CDR3 length: 16 residues. In DNA, the CDR3 is TGTGCCAGCAGCGAAAGCTCAGGGTACCCGAACAATGAGCAGTTCTTC. Translating it yields CASSESSGYPNNEQFF.

This clone occurred a few times. V is TRBV18 and J is TRBJ2-3; TRBD1 aligns across 8 bases. Germline values: CDR1 KGHSH, CDR2 LQKENI. Trimming removed 6 bases from V and 3 bases from J; junction bases left unmatched: 8. The CDR3 is made up of 15 amino acids. DNA for the CDR3: TGTGCCAGCTCCTCCTATGGACAGGGTACAGATACGCAGTATTTT. Amino acids: CASSSYGQGTDTQYF.

This clone was seen just once. V usage is TRBV20-1 and J usage is TRBJ1-2; 7 nucleotides agree with TRBD1. Germline V gives CDR1 DFQATT, CDR2 SNEGSKA (reference sequence). V shed 5 bases and J 12 bases; nucleotides not matched to a gene: 9. This CDR3 spans 11 amino acids. The CDR3 DNA follows: TGCAGTGCTGCGAACAGGGGTGGAGACACCTTC. Its protein product is CSAANRGGDTF.

V and J are TRBV7-7 and TRBJ2-3, with 11 nucleotides matching TRBD2. Germline CDR1 SSHAT, CDR2 FNYEAQ (reference sequence). V lost 5 bases and J lost 6; bases outside the gene matches: 7. The CDR3 consists of 15 residues. CDR3 nucleotides: TGTGCCAGCAGCCAACTAGCGGGAGCCCAGGATACGCAGTATTTT. It yields the protein CASSQLAGAQDTQYF.

CDR3 loop: CAWSGAQRGGRDTQYF. The CDR3 DNA reads as TGTGCCTGGAGTGGGGCTCAGCGGGGGGGCCGGGATACGCAGTATTTT. The chain links TRBV30 to TRBJ2-3; 10 nucleotides line up with TRBD2. V shed 1 base, J shed 6 bases, and the junction held 10 bases outside the gene matches. There are 16 residues in the CDR3. Germline V gives CDR1 GTSNPN, CDR2 SVGIG (reference sequence).

The chain combines TRBV5-6 with TRBJ1-2; D is uncertain. CDR3 length: 14 residues. Trimming left V 4 bases short and J 3 bases short, with 13 bases between. Germline loops: CDR1 SGHDT, CDR2 YYEEEE. The CDR3 nucleotides read TGTGCCAGCAGCGGTTACTCGGGGTACTATGGCTACACCTTC. Protein product: CASSGYSGYYGYTF.

This chain joins TRBV2 and TRBJ1-5; 7 nucleotides align to TRBD1. Germline assignment: CDR1 SNHLY and CDR2 FYNNEI. The CDR3 length is 15 residues. J gave up 0 bases and V 7 bases, and 6 bases lay outside the gene matches. The CDR3 DNA reads TGTGCCAGCAAAGGGGGCGGGTATAGCAATCAGCCCCAGCATTTT. Encoded protein: CASKGGGYSNQPQHF.

This clone is a singleton in its sample. The rearrangement uses TRBV5-6 and TRBJ1-2, with 8 bases identical to TRBD1. Germline V gene sequence: CDR1 SGHDT, CDR2 YYEEEE. V gave up 5 bases and J gave up 6 bases; unmatched junction bases: 15. The CDR3 has 16 residues. This CDR3 reads CASSSYPRQGYNGYTF. For the CDR3, the DNA is TGTGCCAGCAGTTCCTACCCCAGACAGGGGTATAATGGCTACACCTTC.

J is TRBJ1-6 and V is TRBV27, with 7 nucleotides matching TRBD1. CDR3 length equals 15 residues. The V and J ends lost 5 bases and 4 bases, in that order; junction bases with no gene match: 5. Germline V gene sequence: CDR1 MNHEY, CDR2 SMNVEV (reference sequence). CDR3 coding DNA: TGTGCCAGCAGTGACTACAGGGGATATAATTCACCCCTCCACTTT. This translates into CASSDYRGYNSPLHF.

V is TRBV11-2 and J is TRBJ2-5; 7 bases align to TRBD1. CDR1 and CDR2 from the germline V gene are SGHAT and FQNNGV. This CDR3 contains 14 residues. V dropped 5 bases and J dropped 5; count of bases not matched to a gene: 8. Here the CDR3 DNA reads TGTGCCAGCAGCCTGACAGGGTTGGTGGAGACCCAGTACTTC. It specifies CASSLTGLVETQYF.

The chain uses TRBV9 and TRBJ2-1; TRBD1 might be the D (9 bases). V lost 0 bases to trimming and J lost 4 bases, with 26 bases between them. The CDR3 is 20 residues long. Germline V CDR1 and CDR2: SGDLS, YYNGEE. The CDR3 spells CASSVAATGGVGGRYNEQFF. The CDR3 nucleotides are TGTGCCAGCAGCGTAGCCGCGACAGGGGGTGTGGGCGGGAGGTACAATGAGCAGTTCTTC. The full variable domain, with the rest looked up from reference TRBV9 and TRBJ2-1, is DSGVTQTPKHLITATGQRVTLRCSPRSGDLSVYWYQQSLDQGLQFLIQYYNGEERAKGNILERFSAQQFPDLHSELNLSSLELGDSALYFCASSVAATGGVGGRYNEQFFGPGTRLTVL.

This chain connects TRBV29-1 to TRBJ1-5; D ambiguous. The CDR3 is 12 residues long. V was cut by 3 bases and J by 6 bases, with 9 bases left in between. Germline values: CDR1 SQVTM, CDR2 ANQGSEA. CDR3 DNA: TGCAGCGTTGACGTGGCAGGTCAGCCCCAGCATTTT. Translation: CSVDVAGQPQHF.

The chain couples TRBV7-9 to TRBJ2-3, with D uncertain. This CDR3 is 14 amino acids long. Germline V lookup: CDR1 SEHNR, CDR2 FQNEAQ (reference sequence). V was trimmed by 3 bases and J by 2 bases, leaving 9 bases between them. The CDR3 bases are TGTGCCAGCAGCTTTAAGCAGGACACAGATACGCAGTATTTT. Translation gives CASSFKQDTDTQYF.

V is TRBV6-5 and J is TRBJ2-3; 8 bases are shared with TRBD1. Germline values: CDR1 MNHEY, CDR2 SVGAGI. The CDR3 sequence is 13 residues long. Trimming at V came to 6 bases and at J to 6 bases, leaving 5 bases not matched to a gene. The CDR3 DNA reads TGTGCCAGCAGCGGACAGGGCGCGGATACGCAGTATTTT. Translating it yields CASSGQGADTQYF.

This clone was observed a single time. This chain uses TRBV18 with TRBJ1-4, with 9 bases aligning to TRBD1. There are 16 residues in the CDR3. Germline V gives CDR1 KGHSH, CDR2 LQKENI. J gave up 2 bases and V 5 bases, and 6 bases lay outside the gene matches. CDR3 region: CASSSRQGVTNEKLFF. The DNA for the CDR3 is TGTGCCAGCTCATCAAGACAGGGGGTCACTAATGAAAAACTGTTTTTT.

The chain uses TRBV2 and TRBJ1-5; D ambiguous. Trimming cost V 3 bases and J 15 bases, with 15 bases left between them. The CDR3 covers 12 residues. The germline V gene encodes CDR1 SNHLY and CDR2 FYNNEI. For the CDR3, the DNA is TGTGCCAGCAGTGATTTTGAGGAACACCGGCATTTT. This gives the protein CASSDFEEHRHF.